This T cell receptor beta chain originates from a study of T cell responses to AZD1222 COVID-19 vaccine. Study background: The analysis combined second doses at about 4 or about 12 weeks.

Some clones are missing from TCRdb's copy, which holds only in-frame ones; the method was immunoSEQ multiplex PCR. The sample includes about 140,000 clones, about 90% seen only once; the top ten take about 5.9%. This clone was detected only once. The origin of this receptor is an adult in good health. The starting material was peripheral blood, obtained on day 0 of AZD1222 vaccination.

CDR3 sequence (DNA): TGTGCCAGTAGAGCGGGACTTCCCGGGGAGGCTGGGGCCAACGTCCTGACTTTC. This codes for CASRAGLPGEAGANVLTF. The J gene is TRBJ2-6, the V gene TRBV19; the match to TRBD2 covers 7 bases. This CDR3 is built from 18 residues. The germline CDR1 and CDR2 sequences are LNHDA and SQIVND (reference sequence). With V trimmed by 6 bases and J by 2 bases, 13 bases remained unmatched.